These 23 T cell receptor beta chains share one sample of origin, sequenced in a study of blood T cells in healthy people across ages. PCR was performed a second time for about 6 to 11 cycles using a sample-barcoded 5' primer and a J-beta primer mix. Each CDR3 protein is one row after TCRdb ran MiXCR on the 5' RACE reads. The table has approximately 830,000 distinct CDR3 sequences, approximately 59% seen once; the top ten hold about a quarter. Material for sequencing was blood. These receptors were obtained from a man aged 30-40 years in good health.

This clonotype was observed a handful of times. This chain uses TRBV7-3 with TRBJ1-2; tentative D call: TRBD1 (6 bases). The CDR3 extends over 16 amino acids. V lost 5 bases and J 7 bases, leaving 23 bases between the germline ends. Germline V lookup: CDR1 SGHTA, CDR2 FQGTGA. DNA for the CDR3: TGTGCCAGCAGCCCCCTAATGGGGGGCTTCGGCCCTGGCTACACCTTC. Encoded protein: CASSPLMGGFGPGYTF.

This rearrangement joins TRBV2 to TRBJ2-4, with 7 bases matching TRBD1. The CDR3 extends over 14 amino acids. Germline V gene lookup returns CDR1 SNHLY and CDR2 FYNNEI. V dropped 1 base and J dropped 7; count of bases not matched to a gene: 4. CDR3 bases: TGTGCCAGCAGTGAAGGACAGGGAAGGAACATTCAGTACTTC. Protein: CASSEGQGRNIQYF.

The CDR3 region is CASSGGLSLSYEQYF. The CDR3 DNA reads as TGTGCCAGCAGCGGGGGCCTCTCCTTGTCCTACGAGCAGTACTTC. The chain carries TRBV5-5 and TRBJ2-7, with a tentative D call TRBD1 (6 bases). V lost 4 bases, J lost 1 base, and 15 bases lay in between. The CDR3 length is 15 residues. Germline assignment: CDR1 SGHKS and CDR2 YYEKEE (reference sequence).

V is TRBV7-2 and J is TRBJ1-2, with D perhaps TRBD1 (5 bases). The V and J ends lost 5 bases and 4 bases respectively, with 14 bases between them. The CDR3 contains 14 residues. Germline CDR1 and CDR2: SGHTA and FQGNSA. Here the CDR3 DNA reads TGTGCCAGCAGCGTTGCCGACAGCTCCTATGGCTACACCTTC. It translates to CASSVADSSYGYTF.

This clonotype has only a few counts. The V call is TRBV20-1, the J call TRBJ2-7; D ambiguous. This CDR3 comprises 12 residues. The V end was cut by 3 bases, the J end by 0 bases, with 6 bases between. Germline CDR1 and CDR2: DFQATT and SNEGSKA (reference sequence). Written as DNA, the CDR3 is TGCAGTGCTAGGCAAAGCTCCTACGAGCAGTACTTC. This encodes CSARQSSYEQYF.

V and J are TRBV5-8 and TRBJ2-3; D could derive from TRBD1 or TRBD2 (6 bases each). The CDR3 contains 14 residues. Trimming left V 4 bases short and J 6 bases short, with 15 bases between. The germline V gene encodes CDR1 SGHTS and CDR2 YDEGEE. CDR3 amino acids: CASSIGGPGDTQYF. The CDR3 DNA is TGTGCCAGCAGCATAGGGGGGCCCGGTGATACGCAGTATTTT.

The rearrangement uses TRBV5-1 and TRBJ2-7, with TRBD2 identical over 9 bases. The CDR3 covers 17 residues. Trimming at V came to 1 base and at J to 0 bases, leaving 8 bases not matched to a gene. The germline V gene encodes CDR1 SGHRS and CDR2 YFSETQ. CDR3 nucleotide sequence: TGCGCCAGCAGCTTGAAACCTAGCGGGGACCCCTCCTACGAGCAGTACTTC. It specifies CASSLKPSGDPSYEQYF.

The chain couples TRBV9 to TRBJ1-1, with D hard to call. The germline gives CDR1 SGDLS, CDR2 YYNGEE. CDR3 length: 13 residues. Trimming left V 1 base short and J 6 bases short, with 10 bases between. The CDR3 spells CASSVPNGAEAFF. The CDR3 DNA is TGTGCCAGCAGCGTACCCAACGGAGCTGAAGCTTTCTTT.

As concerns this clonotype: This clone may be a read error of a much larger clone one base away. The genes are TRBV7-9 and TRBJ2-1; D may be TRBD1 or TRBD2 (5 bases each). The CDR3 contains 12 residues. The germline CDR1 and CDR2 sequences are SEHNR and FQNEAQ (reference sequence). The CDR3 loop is CAGSHWGNEQFF. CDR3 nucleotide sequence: TGTGCCGGCAGTCATTGGGGGAATGAGCAGTTCTTC.

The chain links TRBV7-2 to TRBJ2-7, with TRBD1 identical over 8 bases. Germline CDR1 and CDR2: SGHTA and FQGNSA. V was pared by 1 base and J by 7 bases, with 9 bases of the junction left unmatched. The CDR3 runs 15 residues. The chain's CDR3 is CASSLGRQGADEQYF. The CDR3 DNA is TGTGCCAGCAGCTTAGGGAGGCAGGGGGCAGATGAGCAGTACTTC.

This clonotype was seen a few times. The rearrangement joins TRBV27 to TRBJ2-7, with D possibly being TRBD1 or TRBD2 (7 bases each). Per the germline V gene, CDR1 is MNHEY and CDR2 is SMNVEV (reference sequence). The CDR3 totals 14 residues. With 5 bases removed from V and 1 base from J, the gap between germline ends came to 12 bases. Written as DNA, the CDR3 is TGTGCCAGCAGTGACAGGGAGGGGTCCTACGAGCAGTACTTC. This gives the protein CASSDREGSYEQYF.

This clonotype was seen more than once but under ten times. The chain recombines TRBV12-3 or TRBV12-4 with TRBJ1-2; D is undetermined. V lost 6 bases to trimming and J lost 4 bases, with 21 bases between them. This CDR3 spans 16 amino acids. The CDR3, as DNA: TGTGCCAGCAGCAGTGAGGCAGTCGTTTCTGGCTATGGCTACACCTTC. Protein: CASSSEAVVSGYGYTF.

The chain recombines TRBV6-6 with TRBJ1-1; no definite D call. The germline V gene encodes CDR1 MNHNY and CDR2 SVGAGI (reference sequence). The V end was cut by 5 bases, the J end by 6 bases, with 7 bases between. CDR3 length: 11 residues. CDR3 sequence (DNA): TGTGCCAGCAGTGTCCGATCTGAAGCTTTCTTT. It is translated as CASSVRSEAFF.

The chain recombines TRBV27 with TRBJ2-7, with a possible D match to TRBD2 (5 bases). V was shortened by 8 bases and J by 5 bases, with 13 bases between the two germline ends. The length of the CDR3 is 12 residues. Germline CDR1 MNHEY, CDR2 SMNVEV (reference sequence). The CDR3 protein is CASFRGPNEQYF. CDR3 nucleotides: TGTGCCAGCTTTCGGGGTCCCAACGAGCAGTACTTC.

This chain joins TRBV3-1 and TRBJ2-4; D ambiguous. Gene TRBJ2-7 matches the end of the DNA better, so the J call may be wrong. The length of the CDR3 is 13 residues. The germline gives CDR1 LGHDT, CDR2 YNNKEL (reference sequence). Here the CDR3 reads CASSQVPVYEQYF. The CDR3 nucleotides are TGTGCCAGCAGCCAAGTTCCTGTCTACGAGCAGTACTTC.

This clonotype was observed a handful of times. CDR3 region: CASRSGQGGYEQYF. CDR3 coding DNA: TGTGCCAGCAGATCAGGACAGGGGGGCTACGAGCAGTACTTC. The chain uses TRBV6-5 and TRBJ2-7; TRBD1 agrees at 10 bases. The V gene end was trimmed by 6 bases and the J gene end by 3 bases; junction bases not matched to a gene: 5. The CDR3 extends over 14 amino acids. The germline CDR1 and CDR2 sequences are MNHEY and SVGAGI.

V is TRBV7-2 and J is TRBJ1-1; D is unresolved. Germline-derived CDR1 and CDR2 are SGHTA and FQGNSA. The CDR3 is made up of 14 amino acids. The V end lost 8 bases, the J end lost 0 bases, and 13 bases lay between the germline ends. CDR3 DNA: TGTGCCAGCGCTCCCCAAGACATGAACACTGAAGCTTTCTTT. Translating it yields CASAPQDMNTEAFF.

Here the CDR3 reads CASSRIAGDEQFF. The CDR3 nucleotides read TGTGCCAGCAGCCGAATAGCGGGAGATGAGCAGTTCTTC. The rearrangement joins TRBV7-2 to TRBJ2-1; TRBD2 agrees at 9 bases. This CDR3 is 13 amino acids long. Germline loops: CDR1 SGHTA, CDR2 FQGNSA. V lost 5 bases and J lost 8; bases outside the gene matches: 4.

The CDR3 loop reads CASSQGGAGEQFF. The CDR3 DNA is TGCGCCAGCAGCCAAGGGGGAGCGGGTGAGCAGTTCTTC. The gene calls are TRBV4-3 and TRBJ2-1; possible D gene TRBD2, 6 bases. The CDR3 extends over 13 amino acids. V was pared by 1 base and J by 9 bases, with 10 bases between. Germline V gene sequence: CDR1 LGHNA, CDR2 YSLEER.

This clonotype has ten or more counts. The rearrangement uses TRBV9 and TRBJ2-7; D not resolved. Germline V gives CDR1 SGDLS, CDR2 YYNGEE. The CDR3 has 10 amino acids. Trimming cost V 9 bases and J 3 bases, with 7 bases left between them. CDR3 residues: CATRCYEQYF. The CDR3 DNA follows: TGTGCCACCCGGTGCTACGAGCAGTACTTC.

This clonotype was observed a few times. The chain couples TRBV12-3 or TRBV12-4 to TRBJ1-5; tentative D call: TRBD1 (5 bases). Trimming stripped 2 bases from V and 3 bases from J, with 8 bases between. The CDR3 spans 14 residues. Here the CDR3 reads CASSLSGVNQPQHF. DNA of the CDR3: TGTGCCAGCAGTTTATCGGGGGTCAATCAGCCCCAGCATTTT.

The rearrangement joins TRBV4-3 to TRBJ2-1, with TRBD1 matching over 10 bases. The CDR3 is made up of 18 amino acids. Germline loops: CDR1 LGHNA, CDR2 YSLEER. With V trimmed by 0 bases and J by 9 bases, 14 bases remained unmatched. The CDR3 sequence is CASSQDPSPGQGPGEQFF. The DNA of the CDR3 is TGCGCCAGCAGCCAAGACCCGTCCCCGGGACAGGGGCCCGGTGAGCAGTTCTTC.

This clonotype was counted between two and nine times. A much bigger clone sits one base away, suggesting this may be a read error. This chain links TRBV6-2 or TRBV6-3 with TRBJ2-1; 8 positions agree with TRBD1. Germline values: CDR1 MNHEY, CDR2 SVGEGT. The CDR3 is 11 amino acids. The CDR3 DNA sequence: TGTGCGGACAGGGAGAACAATGAGCAGTTCTTC. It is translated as CADRENNEQFF.